The 8 T cell receptor beta chains reported below all come from one sample, sequenced in a study of blood T cell repertoires in COVID-19. Sequenced by immunoSEQ multiplex PCR; TCRdb stores in-frame clones only, minus some. The data contain about 220,000 clones, 70% to 85% of them singletons. The sample was PBMCs or T cells enriched from blood (not recorded which). The receptors come from a woman aged 55-70 years who had recovered from COVID-19.

V and J are TRBV30 and TRBJ1-1; 7 bases match TRBD1. The CDR3 extends over 13 amino acids. Germline-derived CDR1 and CDR2 are GTSNPN and SVGIG (reference sequence). V lost 6 bases, J lost 5 bases, and 9 bases stayed unmatched. Here the CDR3 reads CACWRRGWTEAFF. The CDR3 nucleotides read TGTGCCTGTTGGCGCAGGGGGTGGACTGAAGCTTTCTTT.

This CDR3 is CASSLARASGGGATDTQYF. DNA of the CDR3: TGCGCCAGCAGCTTGGCCAGGGCTAGCGGGGGGGGCGCCACAGATACGCAGTATTTT. J is TRBJ2-3 and V is TRBV5-1, with 12 nucleotides matching TRBD2. The germline CDR1 and CDR2 sequences are SGHRS and YFSETQ. The CDR3 spans 19 residues. V lost 0 bases, J lost 2 bases, and 10 bases stayed unmatched.

The chain is built from TRBV7-8 and TRBJ2-7; D is uncertain. CDR3 size: 13 residues. Germline values: CDR1 SGHVS, CDR2 FQNEAQ. Between the trimmed V and J ends, which lost 4 bases and 0 bases, there was a span of 7 bases. CDR3 residues: CASSYASSYEQYF. DNA for the CDR3: TGTGCCAGCAGCTACGCGAGCTCCTACGAGCAGTACTTC.

The chain uses TRBV19 and TRBJ1-5; D perhaps matches TRBD1 (6 bases). Germline V gene sequence: CDR1 LNHDA, CDR2 SQIVND (reference sequence). The V end lost 3 bases, the J end lost 7 bases, and 13 bases lay between the germline ends. The CDR3 is 14 amino acids. CDR3 amino acids: CASSIFRDRQPQHF. CDR3 in DNA: TGTGCCAGTAGTATCTTTCGAGACAGGCAGCCCCAGCATTTT. Using reference TRBV19 and TRBJ1-5 for the parts outside the CDR3, the full variable domain is DGGITQSPKYLFRKEGQNVTLSCEQNLNHDAMYWYRQDPGQGLRLIYYSQIVNDFQKGDIAEGYSVSREKKESFPLTVTSAQKNPTAFYLCASSIFRDRQPQHFGDGTRLSIL.

The chain combines TRBV7-9 with TRBJ1-5; perhaps TRBD1 as D (5 bases). Trimming left V 5 bases short and J 3 bases short, with 14 bases between. Per germline, CDR1 SEHNR and CDR2 FQNEAQ (reference sequence). This CDR3 region has 15 residues. CDR3 nucleotides: TGTGCCAGCAGCCTAGACAGCACCGACAATCAGCCCCAGCATTTT. Protein sequence: CASSLDSTDNQPQHF. Full variable domain (missing parts from reference TRBV7-9 and TRBJ1-5): DTGVSQNPRHKITKRGQNVTFRCDPISEHNRLYWYRQTLGQGPEFLTYFQNEAQLEKSRLLSDRFSAERPKGSFSTLEIQRTEQGDSAMYLCASSLDSTDNQPQHFGDGTRLSIL.

The V and J genes are TRBV7-2 and TRBJ1-2; D is possibly TRBD1 (5 bases). The V gene lost 1 base and the J gene lost 2 bases, with 23 bases spanning the gap. The CDR3 has 19 amino acids. Germline lookup yields CDR1 SGHTA and CDR2 FQGNSA. The DNA of the CDR3 is TGTGCCAGCAGCTTAGAAGGGGCACGATATAGCAAAGACAACTATGGCTACACCTTC. This codes for CASSLEGARYSKDNYGYTF.

This rearrangement joins TRBV6-6 to TRBJ2-3; 7 bases line up with TRBD1. Germline V gives CDR1 MNHNY, CDR2 SVGAGI (reference sequence). The junction had 4 bases not matched to a gene; V was cut back by 0 bases and J by 4 bases. The CDR3 is made up of 15 amino acids. The CDR3 is CASSYSGGTADTQYF. The DNA for the CDR3 is TGTGCCAGCAGTTACTCAGGGGGCACGGCAGATACGCAGTATTTT.

The CDR3 DNA reads as TGTGCCAGCAGCCAAGGGGATCGAAGACTAGCGGGACCGTACGAGCAGTACTTC. It codes for CASSQGDRRLAGPYEQYF. The chain has TRBV3-1 (or the pseudogene TRBV3-2) and TRBJ2-7, with 11 bases lining up with TRBD2. The CDR3 is 18 amino acids. Germline V lookup: CDR1 LGHDT, CDR2 YNNKEL (reference sequence). J gave up 4 bases and V 1 base, and 12 bases lay outside the gene matches.